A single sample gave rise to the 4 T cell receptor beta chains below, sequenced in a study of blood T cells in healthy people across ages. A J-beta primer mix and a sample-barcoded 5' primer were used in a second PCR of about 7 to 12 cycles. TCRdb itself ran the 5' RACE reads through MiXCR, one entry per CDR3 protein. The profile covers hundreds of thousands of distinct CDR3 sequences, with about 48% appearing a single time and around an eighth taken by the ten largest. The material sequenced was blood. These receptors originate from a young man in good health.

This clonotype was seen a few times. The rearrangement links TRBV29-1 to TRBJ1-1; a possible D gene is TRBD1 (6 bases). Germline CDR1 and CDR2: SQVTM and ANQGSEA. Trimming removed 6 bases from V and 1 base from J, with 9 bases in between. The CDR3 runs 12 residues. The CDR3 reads CSVDRTNTEAFF. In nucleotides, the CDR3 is TGCAGCGTGGACAGAACGAACACTGAAGCTTTCTTT.

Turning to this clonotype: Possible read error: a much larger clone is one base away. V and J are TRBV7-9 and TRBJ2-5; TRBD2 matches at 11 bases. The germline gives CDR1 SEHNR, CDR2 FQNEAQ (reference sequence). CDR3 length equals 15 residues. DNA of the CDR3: TGTGCCAGCAGCGAGGGACTAGCGGCTCGAGAGACCCGGTACTTC. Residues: CASSEGLAARETRYF.

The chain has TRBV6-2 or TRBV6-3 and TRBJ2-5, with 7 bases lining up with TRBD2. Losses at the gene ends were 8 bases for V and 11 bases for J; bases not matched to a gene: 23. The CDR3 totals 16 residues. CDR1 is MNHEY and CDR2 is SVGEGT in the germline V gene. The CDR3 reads CASYSYGLGGFNEQYF. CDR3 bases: TGTGCCAGCTACAGTTACGGTCTGGGAGGGTTTAATGAGCAGTACTTC.

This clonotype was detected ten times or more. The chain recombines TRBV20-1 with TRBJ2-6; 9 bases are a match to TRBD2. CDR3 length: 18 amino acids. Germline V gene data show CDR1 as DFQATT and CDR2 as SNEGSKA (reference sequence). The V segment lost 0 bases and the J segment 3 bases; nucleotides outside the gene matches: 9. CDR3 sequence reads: CSARDPLAGSYGANVLTF. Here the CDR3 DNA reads TGCAGTGCTAGAGATCCGCTAGCGGGGTCTTATGGGGCCAACGTCCTGACTTTC.